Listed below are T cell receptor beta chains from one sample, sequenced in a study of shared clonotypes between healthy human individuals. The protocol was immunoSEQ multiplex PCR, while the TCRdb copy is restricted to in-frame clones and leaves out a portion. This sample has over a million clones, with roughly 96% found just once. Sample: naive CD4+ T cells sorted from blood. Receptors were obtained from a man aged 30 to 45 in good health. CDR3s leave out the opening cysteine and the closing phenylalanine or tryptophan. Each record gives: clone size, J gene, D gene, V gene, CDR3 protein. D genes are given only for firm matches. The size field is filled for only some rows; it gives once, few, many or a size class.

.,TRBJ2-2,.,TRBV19,AGETGGELF
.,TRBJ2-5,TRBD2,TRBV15,ATSRYDSGGKGETQY
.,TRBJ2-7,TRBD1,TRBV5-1,ASSLGTGLSEQY
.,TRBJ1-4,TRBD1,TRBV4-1,ASSQGVDRDDEKLF
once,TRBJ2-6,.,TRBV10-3,AISGAQSGANVLT
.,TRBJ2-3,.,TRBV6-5,ASNQGDTDTQY
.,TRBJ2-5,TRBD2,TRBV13,ASSLGVGRPAETQY
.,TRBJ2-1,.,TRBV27,ASSLSPSKQPRQQF
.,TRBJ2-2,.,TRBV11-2,ASSLAFSSRYTGELF
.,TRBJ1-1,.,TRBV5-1,ASSPDRTTTEAF
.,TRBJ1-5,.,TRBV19,ASSIRKGLSQWSNQPQH
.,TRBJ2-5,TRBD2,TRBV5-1,ASGGLAGAFQETQY
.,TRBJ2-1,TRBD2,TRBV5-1,ASSPGTSGTYNEQF
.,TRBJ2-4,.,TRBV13,ASSSGAPPRY
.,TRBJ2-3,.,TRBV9,ASSVESGLGGDTQY
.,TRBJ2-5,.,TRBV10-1,ARHSRRKKETQY
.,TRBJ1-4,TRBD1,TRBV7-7,ASSLSGQGNEKLF
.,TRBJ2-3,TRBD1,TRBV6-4,ASSPRTLRTGPDTQY
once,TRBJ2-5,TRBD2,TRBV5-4,ASSPTSGRQETQY
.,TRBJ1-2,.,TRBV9,ASSVDTGNYGYT
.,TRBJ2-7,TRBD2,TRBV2,ATQRGEGPGSYEQY
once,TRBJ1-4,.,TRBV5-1,ASSSRGPNEKLF